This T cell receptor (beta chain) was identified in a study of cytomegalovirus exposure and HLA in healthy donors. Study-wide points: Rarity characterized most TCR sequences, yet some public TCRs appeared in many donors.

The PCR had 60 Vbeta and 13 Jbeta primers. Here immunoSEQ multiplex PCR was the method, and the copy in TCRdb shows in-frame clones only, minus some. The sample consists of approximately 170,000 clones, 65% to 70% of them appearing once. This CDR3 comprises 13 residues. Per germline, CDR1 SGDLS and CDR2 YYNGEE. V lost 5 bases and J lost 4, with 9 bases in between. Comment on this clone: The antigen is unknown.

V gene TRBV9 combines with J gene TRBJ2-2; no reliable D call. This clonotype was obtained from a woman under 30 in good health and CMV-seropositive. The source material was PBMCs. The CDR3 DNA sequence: TGTGCCAGCAGTGAGCGACCCACCGGGGAGCTGTTTTTT. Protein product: CASSERPTGELFF.